This T cell receptor (beta chain) was identified during a study of blood T cell repertoires in COVID-19. The sample holds a few counts of this clone. Data came from immunoSEQ multiplex PCR; TCRdb stores just in-frame clones and leaves some out. This sample has about 200,000 clones, with approximately 86% found just once. CDR1 LNHDA and CDR2 SQIVND come from the germline V gene (reference sequence). Trimming removed 3 bases from V and 5 bases from J, with 8 bases in between. The CDR3 sequence is 12 residues long. The chain joins TRBV19 to TRBJ2-7; D ambiguous. This receptor was obtained from a woman aged 25-40 years who had been exposed to COVID-19. Sequencing was carried out using PBMCs or T cells enriched from blood (not recorded which). In DNA form, the CDR3 reads TGTGCCAGTAGTATTGAGGCTAACGAGCAGTACTTC. Its translation is CASSIEANEQYF. The full variable domain, its missing parts supplied by reference TRBV19 and TRBJ2-7, is DGGITQSPKYLFRKEGQNVTLSCEQNLNHDAMYWYRQDPGQGLRLIYYSQIVNDFQKGDIAEGYSVSREKKESFPLTVTSAQKNPTAFYLCASSIEANEQYFGPGTRLTVT.